The next 20 T cell receptor beta chains were all read from a single sample in a study of blood T cell repertoires in COVID-19. The repertoire was sequenced with immunoSEQ multiplex PCR; TCRdb's copy has only in-frame clones and lacks some. The sample has more than 400,000 clones; 70% to 90% are singletons. The sequenced sample was peripheral blood. These receptors originate from a human donor in a cohort sampled during active COVID-19.

The chain links TRBV24-1 to TRBJ2-2, with 9 nucleotides matching TRBD1. Germline assignment: CDR1 KGHDR and CDR2 SFDVKD. V shed 3 bases and J 2 bases; nucleotides not matched to a gene: 9. The CDR3 has 18 amino acids. CDR3 in amino acids: CATSDGTGNAGNTGELFF. The CDR3 bases are TGTGCCACCAGTGATGGGACAGGGAATGCGGGAAACACCGGGGAGCTGTTTTTT.

This sequence joins TRBV7-2 and TRBJ1-1; TRBD1 is a possible D gene (6 bases). Germline V gene sequence: CDR1 SGHTA, CDR2 FQGNSA. The V gene lost 5 bases and the J gene lost 8 bases, with 15 bases spanning the gap. There are 13 residues in the CDR3. CDR3 bases: TGTGCCAGCAGCGCCAGGGGCGGTAGCGAAGCTTTCTTT. Amino acids: CASSARGGSEAFF.

The chain uses TRBV7-8 and TRBJ2-3, with 8 nucleotides matching TRBD2. V was pared by 4 bases and J by 0 bases, with 6 bases of the junction left unmatched. The CDR3 contains 16 residues. Germline V CDR1 and CDR2: SGHVS, FQNEAQ. The chain's CDR3 is CASSSRLARSTDTQYF. CDR3 nucleotides: TGTGCCAGCAGCTCGCGACTAGCGCGTAGCACAGATACGCAGTATTTT.

The chain links TRBV5-4 to TRBJ1-6; 9 bases match TRBD1. There are 14 residues in the CDR3. The V gene's germline CDR1 is SGHNT and CDR2 YYREEE (reference sequence). V trimming: 5 bases; J trimming: 5 bases; junction bases outside the gene matches: 2. The CDR3 DNA follows: TGTGCCAGCAGTCGGGACAGGGATAATTCACCCCTCCACTTT. It codes for CASSRDRDNSPLHF.

This clone was counted only a few times. J is TRBJ2-7 and V is TRBV30; TRBD2 matches 9 bases. Germline lookup yields CDR1 GTSNPN and CDR2 SVGIG (reference sequence). The V gene end was trimmed by 1 base and the J gene end by 2 bases; junction bases not matched to a gene: 3. The length of the CDR3 is 14 residues. CDR3 nucleotides: TGTGCCTGGAGTGGACTAGCGGCCCCCTACGAGCAGTACTTC. Translating gives CAWSGLAAPYEQYF.

This chain links TRBV12-3 or TRBV12-4 with TRBJ2-5; 8 nucleotides align to TRBD1. This CDR3 spans 13 amino acids. V lost 8 bases and J lost 1; bases outside the gene matches: 3. In nucleotides, the CDR3 is TGTGCCAGCGGGACAGGCCTCCAAGAGACCCAGTACTTC. Translation gives CASGTGLQETQYF.

V usage is TRBV18 and J usage is TRBJ1-5; D is ambiguous. CDR3 size: 12 residues. Germline lookup yields CDR1 KGHSH and CDR2 LQKENI. The V end was cut by 5 bases, the J end by 1 base, with 3 bases between. CDR3 loop: CASSGSNQPQHF. CDR3 DNA: TGTGCCAGCTCAGGCAGCAATCAGCCCCAGCATTTT.

V gene TRBV6-1 combines with J gene TRBJ1-6, with 7 bases lining up with TRBD1. V gave up 2 bases and J gave up 0 bases; unmatched junction bases: 7. The CDR3 spans 18 residues. Germline loops: CDR1 MNHNS, CDR2 SASEGT. The DNA for the CDR3 is TGTGCCAGCAGTGAATTGGGACAGATCCTCTCCTATAATTCACCCCTCCACTTT. Protein sequence: CASSELGQILSYNSPLHF.

Written as DNA, the CDR3 is TGTGCCAGCAGCTTAGTTCCAACCGGGAACTCTGGAAACACCATATATTTT. Translated: CASSLVPTGNSGNTIYF. The chain recombines TRBV7-2 with TRBJ1-3, with no clear D. There are 17 residues in the CDR3. With 1 base removed from V and 0 bases from J, the gap between germline ends came to 13 bases. Germline-derived CDR1 and CDR2 are SGHTA and FQGNSA. Full variable domain (remainder filled in from reference TRBV7-2 and TRBJ1-3): GAGVSQSPSNKVTEKGKDVELRCDPISGHTALYWYRQSLGQGLEFLIYFQGNSAPDKSGLPSDRFSAERTGGSVSTLTIQRTQQEDSAVYLCASSLVPTGNSGNTIYFGEGSWLTVV.

The rearrangement links TRBV15 to TRBJ2-1, with 7 nucleotides matching TRBD1. The CDR3 sequence is 18 residues long. The V gene's germline CDR1 is LNHNV and CDR2 YYDKDF (reference sequence). V lost 0 bases, J lost 6 bases, and 14 bases stayed unmatched. The CDR3 DNA reads as TGTGCCACCAGCAGAGATTCAGGCAGGGGGATCCCTCGCAATGAGCAGTTCTTC. Its protein is CATSRDSGRGIPRNEQFF.

This clone occurred once. This chain links TRBV5-5 with TRBJ2-7; perhaps TRBD1 as D (5 bases). Germline lookup yields CDR1 SGHKS and CDR2 YYEKEE (reference sequence). V was pared by 2 bases and J by 1 base, with 7 bases between. CDR3 size: 13 residues. The CDR3 DNA reads TGTGCCAGCAGCTTCGACAGTTCCTACGAGCAGTACTTC. This sequence encodes CASSFDSSYEQYF. The complete variable domain, with remaining parts taken from reference TRBV5-5 and TRBJ2-7, reads DAGVTQSPTHLIKTRGQQVTLRCSPISGHKSVSWYQQVLGQGPQFIFQYYEKEERGRGNFPDRFSARQFPNYSSELNVNALLLGDSALYLCASSFDSSYEQYFGPGTRLTVT.

The V gene is TRBV4-2, the J gene TRBJ2-3; 8 bases align to TRBD2. The ends lost 4 bases at V and 4 bases at J; junction bases unmatched: 13. The CDR3 runs 17 residues. Germline V CDR1 and CDR2: LGHNA, YNFKEQ. The DNA for the CDR3 is TGTGCCAGCAGCCCGGGGGGAGCGGGAGAATTCTCAGATACGCAGTATTTT. This encodes CASSPGGAGEFSDTQYF.

The V gene is TRBV5-1, the J gene TRBJ1-1; possible D gene TRBD1, 6 bases. The CDR3 runs 14 residues. Germline V gene sequence: CDR1 SGHRS, CDR2 YFSETQ. The ends were cut back, 6 bases at V and 1 base at J, with 13 bases in the middle. For the CDR3, the DNA is TGCGCCAGCACCTCAACAGGGAGGAACACTGAAGCTTTCTTT. Translation: CASTSTGRNTEAFF.

The V and J genes are TRBV7-8 and TRBJ1-2; 9 bases agree with TRBD1. Trimming at V came to 5 bases and at J to 8 bases, leaving 15 bases not matched to a gene. CDR3 length: 16 amino acids. Per germline, CDR1 SGHVS and CDR2 FQNEAQ. The CDR3: CASSPGQGMTRGGYTF. As DNA, the CDR3 is TGTGCCAGCAGCCCGGGACAGGGCATGACTAGGGGCGGCTACACCTTC. Combining the CDR3 with reference TRBV7-8 and TRBJ1-2 gives the whole variable domain GAGVSQSPRYKVAKRGQDVALRCDPISGHVSLFWYQQALGQGPEFLTYFQNEAQLDKSGLPSDRFFAERPEGSVSTLKIQRTQQEDSAVYLCASSPGQGMTRGGYTFGSGTRLTVV.

This rearrangement joins TRBV5-4 to TRBJ1-5; 7 bases are shared with TRBD1. Germline trimming cut 4 bases from V and 6 bases from J; bases unmatched to any gene: 7. CDR1 and CDR2 from the germline V gene are SGHNT and YYREEE (reference sequence). The CDR3 length is 14 residues. DNA for the CDR3: TGTGCCAGCAGCCCCGGGACAGATGTTCAGCCCCAGCATTTT. Translated: CASSPGTDVQPQHF.

This sequence joins TRBV6-5 and TRBJ2-7, with D hard to call. Germline V lookup: CDR1 MNHEY, CDR2 SVGAGI. V shed 2 bases and J shed 6 bases, with 8 bases lying between them. The CDR3 totals 12 residues. CDR3 protein: CASSYTSGEQYF. CDR3 bases: TGTGCCAGCAGTTACACCTCGGGCGAGCAGTACTTC.

The chain carries TRBV10-3 and TRBJ2-2; D gene uncertain. V was cut by 0 bases and J by 4 bases, with 6 bases left in between. Germline V gene sequence: CDR1 ENHRY, CDR2 SYGVKD. The CDR3 is 14 amino acids. The CDR3 coding sequence is TGTGCCATCAGTGAGTCGGTGGCCACCGGGGAGCTGTTTTTT. Translated, it gives CAISESVATGELFF.

CDR3 sequence: CASSRTTGTRNSPLHF. As DNA, the CDR3 is TGTGCCAGCAGCCGAACGACAGGGACGCGTAATTCACCCCTCCACTTT. The chain carries TRBV3-1 (or the pseudogene TRBV3-2) and TRBJ1-6; 7 bases are shared with TRBD1. The CDR3 has 16 residues. The germline V gene encodes CDR1 LGHDT and CDR2 YNNKEL (reference sequence). The trim removed 4 bases at V and 6 bases at J, leaving 9 bases unmatched.

In DNA, the CDR3 is TGTGCCAGCTCACCACGGGCACAGGGGGTTGGCTACGAGCAGTACTTC. Translated, it gives CASSPRAQGVGYEQYF. The chain uses TRBV18 and TRBJ2-7; 8 positions match TRBD1. This CDR3 is built from 16 residues. From germline, CDR1 is KGHSH and CDR2 LQKENI. V was pared by 1 base and J by 3 bases, with 8 bases of the junction left unmatched.

This rearrangement joins TRBV12-5 to TRBJ1-2, with D tentatively TRBD1 (5 bases). CDR3 length: 13 residues. The V gene's germline CDR1 is LGHNT and CDR2 FRNRAP. V was cut by 2 bases and J by 4 bases, with 8 bases left in between. CDR3 DNA: TGTGCTAGTGGTTTGTCCCAGGGCTATGGCTACACCTTC. It yields the protein CASGLSQGYGYTF.